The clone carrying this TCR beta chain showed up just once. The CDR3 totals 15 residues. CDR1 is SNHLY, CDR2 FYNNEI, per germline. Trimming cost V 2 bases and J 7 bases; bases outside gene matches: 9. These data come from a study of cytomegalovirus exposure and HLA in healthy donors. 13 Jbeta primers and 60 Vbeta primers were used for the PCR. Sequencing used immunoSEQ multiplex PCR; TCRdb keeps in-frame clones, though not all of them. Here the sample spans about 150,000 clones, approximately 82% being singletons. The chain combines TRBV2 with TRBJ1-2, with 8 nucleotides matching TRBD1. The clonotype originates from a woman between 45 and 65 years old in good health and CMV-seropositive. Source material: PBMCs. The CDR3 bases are TGTGCCAGCAGTGAAAACGAAGGACAGGGTCGTGGCTACACCTTC. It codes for CASSENEGQGRGYTF.